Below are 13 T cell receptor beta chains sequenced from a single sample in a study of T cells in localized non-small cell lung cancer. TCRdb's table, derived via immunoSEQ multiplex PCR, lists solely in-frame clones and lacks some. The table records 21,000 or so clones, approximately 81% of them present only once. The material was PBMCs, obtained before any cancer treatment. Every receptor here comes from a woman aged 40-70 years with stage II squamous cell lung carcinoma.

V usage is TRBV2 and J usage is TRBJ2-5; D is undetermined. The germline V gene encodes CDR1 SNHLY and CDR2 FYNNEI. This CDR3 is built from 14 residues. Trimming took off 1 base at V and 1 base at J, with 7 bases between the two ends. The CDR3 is CASSEGPIQETQYF. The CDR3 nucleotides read TGTGCCAGCAGTGAAGGGCCAATCCAAGAGACCCAGTACTTC.

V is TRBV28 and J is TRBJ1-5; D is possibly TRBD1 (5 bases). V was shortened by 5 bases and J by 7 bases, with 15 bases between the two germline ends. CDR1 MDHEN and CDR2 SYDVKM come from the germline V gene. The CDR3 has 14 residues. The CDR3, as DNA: TGTGCCAGCAGTCTGTTCGGGGGGGAGCAGCCCCAGCATTTT. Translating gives CASSLFGGEQPQHF. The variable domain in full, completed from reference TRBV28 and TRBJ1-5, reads DVKVTQSSRYLVKRTGEKVFLECVQDMDHENMFWYRQDPGLGLRLIYFSYDVKMKEKGDIPEGYSVSREKKERFSLILESASTNQTSMYLCASSLFGGEQPQHFGDGTRLSIL.

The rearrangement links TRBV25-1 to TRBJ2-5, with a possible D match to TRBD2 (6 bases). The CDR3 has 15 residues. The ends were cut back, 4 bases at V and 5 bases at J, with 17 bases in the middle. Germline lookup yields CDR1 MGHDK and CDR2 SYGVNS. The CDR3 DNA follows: TGTGCCAGCAGTGGCTGGGGGGAGGAGGAGGAGACCCAGTACTTC. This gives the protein CASSGWGEEEETQYF.

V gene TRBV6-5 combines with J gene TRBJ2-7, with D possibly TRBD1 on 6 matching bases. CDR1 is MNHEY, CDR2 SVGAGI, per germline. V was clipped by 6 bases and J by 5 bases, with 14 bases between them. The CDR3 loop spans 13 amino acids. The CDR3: CASSTQGRDEQYF. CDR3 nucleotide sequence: TGTGCCAGCAGCACACAGGGAAGGGACGAGCAGTACTTC.

The CDR3 DNA sequence: TGCGCCAGCAGTATAGGGCAGCAAGTCTCTGGAAACACCATATATTTT. It translates to CASSIGQQVSGNTIYF. The chain carries TRBV5-1 and TRBJ1-3; no clear D gene. Trimming took 5 bases from V and 0 from J, leaving 15 bases between them. The CDR3 runs to 16 residues. In germline, CDR1 is SGHRS, CDR2 YFSETQ. The full variable domain, completed using reference TRBV5-1 and TRBJ1-3, is KAGVTQTPRYLIKTRGQQVTLSCSPISGHRSVSWYQQTPGQGLQFLFEYFSETQRNKGNFPGRFSGRQFSNSRSEMNVSTLELGDSALYLCASSIGQQVSGNTIYFGEGSWLTVV.

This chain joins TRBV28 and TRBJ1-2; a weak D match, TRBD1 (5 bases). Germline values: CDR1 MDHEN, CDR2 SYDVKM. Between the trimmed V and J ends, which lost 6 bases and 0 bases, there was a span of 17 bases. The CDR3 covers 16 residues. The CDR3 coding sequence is TGTGCCAGCAGCTCCCCCCTCGGGGGTACTAACTATGGCTACACCTTC. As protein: CASSSPLGGTNYGYTF.

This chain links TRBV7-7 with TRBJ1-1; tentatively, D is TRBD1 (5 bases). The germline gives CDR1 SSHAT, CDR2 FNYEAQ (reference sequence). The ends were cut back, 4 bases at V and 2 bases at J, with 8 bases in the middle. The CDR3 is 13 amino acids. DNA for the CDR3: TGTGCCAGCAGCTCGGGGCCAAACACTGAAGCTTTCTTT. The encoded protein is CASSSGPNTEAFF.

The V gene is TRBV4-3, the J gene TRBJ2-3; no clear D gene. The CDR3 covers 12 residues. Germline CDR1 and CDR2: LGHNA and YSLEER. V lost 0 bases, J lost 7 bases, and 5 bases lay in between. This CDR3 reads CASSQDRNTQYF. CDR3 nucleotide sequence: TGCGCCAGCAGCCAAGATCGGAATACGCAGTATTTT.

The CDR3 is CASPGRERSSYEQYF. The CDR3 coding sequence is TGTGCCAGCCCCGGGAGAGAGCGGAGCTCCTACGAGCAGTACTTC. The V call is TRBV5-8, the J call TRBJ2-7; perhaps TRBD2 as D (6 bases). V shed 7 bases and J shed 0 bases, with 17 bases lying between them. CDR1 is SGHTS, CDR2 YDEGEE, per germline. The CDR3 runs to 15 residues.

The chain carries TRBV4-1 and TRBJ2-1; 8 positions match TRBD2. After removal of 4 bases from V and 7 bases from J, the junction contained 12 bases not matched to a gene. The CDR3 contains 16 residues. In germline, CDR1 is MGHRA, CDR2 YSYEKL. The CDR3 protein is CASSPRDGGRMNEQFF. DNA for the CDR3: TGCGCCAGCAGCCCAAGGGACGGCGGGAGGATGAATGAGCAGTTCTTC.

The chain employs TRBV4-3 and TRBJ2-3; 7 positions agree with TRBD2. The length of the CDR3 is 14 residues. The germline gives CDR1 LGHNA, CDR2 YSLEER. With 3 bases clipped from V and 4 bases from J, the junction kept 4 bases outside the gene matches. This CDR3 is CASSQGGGADTQYF. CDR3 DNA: TGCGCCAGCAGCCAGGGGGGAGGGGCAGATACGCAGTATTTT.

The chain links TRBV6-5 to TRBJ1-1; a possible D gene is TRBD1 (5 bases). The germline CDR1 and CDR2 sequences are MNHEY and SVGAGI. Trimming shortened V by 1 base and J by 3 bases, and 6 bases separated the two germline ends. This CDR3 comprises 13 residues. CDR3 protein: CASSYLGDTEAFF. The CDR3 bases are TGTGCCAGCAGTTACTTGGGGGACACTGAAGCTTTCTTT.

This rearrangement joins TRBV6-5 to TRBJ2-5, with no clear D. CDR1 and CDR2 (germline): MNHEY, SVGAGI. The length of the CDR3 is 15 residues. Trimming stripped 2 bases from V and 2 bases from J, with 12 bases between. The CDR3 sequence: CASSYGQNNQETQYF. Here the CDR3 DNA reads TGTGCCAGCAGTTACGGGCAGAACAATCAAGAGACCCAGTACTTC.